This TCR beta chain was identified in a study of blood T cell repertoires in COVID-19. The wider study: The United States, Italy and Spain provided the acute and convalescent COVID-19 samples. Nucleic acid was either cDNA or gDNA, and it came from T cells, B-cell-depleted T cells, or PBMCs.

Germline assignment: CDR1 MDHEN and CDR2 SYDVKM. V gave up 4 bases and J gave up 0 bases, with 15 bases separating them. The CDR3 is 16 residues long. Assay: immunoSEQ multiplex PCR; the TCRdb copy retains only in-frame clones and omits some. The sample includes approximately 280,000 clones, roughly nine tenths of them seen just once. Clinical history as reported by participants underpinned cohort assignment. Sequencing was performed on PBMCs or T cells enriched from blood (not recorded which). This chain links TRBV28 with TRBJ1-1; the D gene is possibly TRBD1 (5 bases). This TCR came from a woman between 40 and 55 years old who had recovered from COVID-19. The CDR3 reads CASSSHGRGLNTEAFF. CDR3 nucleotides: TGTGCCAGCAGTTCCCACGGGCGGGGGTTGAACACTGAAGCTTTCTTT.